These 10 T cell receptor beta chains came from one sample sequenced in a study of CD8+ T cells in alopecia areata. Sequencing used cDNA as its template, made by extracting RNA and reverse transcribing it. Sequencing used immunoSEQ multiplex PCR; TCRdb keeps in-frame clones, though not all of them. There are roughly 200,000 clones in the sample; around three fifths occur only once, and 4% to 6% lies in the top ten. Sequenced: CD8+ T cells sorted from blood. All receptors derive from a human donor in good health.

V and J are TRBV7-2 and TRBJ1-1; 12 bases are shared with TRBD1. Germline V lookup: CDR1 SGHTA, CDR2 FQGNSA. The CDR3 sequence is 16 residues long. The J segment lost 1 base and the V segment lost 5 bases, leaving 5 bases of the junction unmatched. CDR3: CASSDGTGGWNTEAFF. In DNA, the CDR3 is TGTGCCAGCAGCGACGGGACAGGGGGCTGGAACACTGAAGCTTTCTTT.

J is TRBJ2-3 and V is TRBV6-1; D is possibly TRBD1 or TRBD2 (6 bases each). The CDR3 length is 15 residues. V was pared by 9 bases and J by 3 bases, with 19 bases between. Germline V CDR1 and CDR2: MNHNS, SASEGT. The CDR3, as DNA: TGTGCCAGTCTAGAAGGGGGGTTGGCAACAGATACGCAGTATTTT. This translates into CASLEGGLATDTQYF.

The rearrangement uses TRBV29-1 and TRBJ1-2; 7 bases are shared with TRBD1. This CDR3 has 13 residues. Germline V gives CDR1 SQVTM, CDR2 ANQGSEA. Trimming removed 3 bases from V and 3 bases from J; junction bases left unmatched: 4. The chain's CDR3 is CSVDSGTDYGYTF. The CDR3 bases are TGCAGCGTTGATTCCGGGACAGACTATGGCTACACCTTC. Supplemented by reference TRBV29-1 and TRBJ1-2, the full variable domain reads SAVISQKPSRDICQRGTSLTIQCQVDSQVTMMFWYRQQPGQSLTLIATANQGSEATYESGFVIDKFPISRPNLTFSTLTVSNMSPEDSSIYLCSVDSGTDYGYTFGSGTRLTVV.

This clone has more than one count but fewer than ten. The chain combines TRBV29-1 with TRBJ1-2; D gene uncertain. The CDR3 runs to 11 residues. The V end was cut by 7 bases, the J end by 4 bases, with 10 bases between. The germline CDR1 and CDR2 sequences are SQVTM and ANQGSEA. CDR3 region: CSDWSSYGYTF. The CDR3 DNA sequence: TGCAGCGATTGGAGTAGCTATGGCTACACCTTC.

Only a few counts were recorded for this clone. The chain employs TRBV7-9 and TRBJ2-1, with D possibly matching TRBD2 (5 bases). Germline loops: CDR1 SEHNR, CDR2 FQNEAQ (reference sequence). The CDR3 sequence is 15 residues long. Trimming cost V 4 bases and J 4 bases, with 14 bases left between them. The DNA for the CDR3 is TGTGCCAGCAGCTCGACGGGATTGACATACAATGAGCAGTTCTTC. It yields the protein CASSSTGLTYNEQFF.

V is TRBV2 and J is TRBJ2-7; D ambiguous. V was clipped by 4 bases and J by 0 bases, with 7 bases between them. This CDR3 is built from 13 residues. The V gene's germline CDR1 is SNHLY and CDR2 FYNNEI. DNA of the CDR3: TGTGCCAGCAGTGCAGTTACCTCCTACGAGCAGTACTTC. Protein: CASSAVTSYEQYF.

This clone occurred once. This chain's CDR3 is CASSSGTYYEQYF. For the CDR3, the DNA is TGTGCCAGCAGTTCCGGGACTTACTACGAGCAGTACTTC. V usage is TRBV27 and J usage is TRBJ2-5, with TRBD2 as a possible D gene (6 bases). Near its end, the DNA agrees better with TRBJ2-7, so the J call may be wrong. This CDR3 is built from 13 residues. CDR1 and CDR2 from the germline V gene are MNHEY and SMNVEV (reference sequence).

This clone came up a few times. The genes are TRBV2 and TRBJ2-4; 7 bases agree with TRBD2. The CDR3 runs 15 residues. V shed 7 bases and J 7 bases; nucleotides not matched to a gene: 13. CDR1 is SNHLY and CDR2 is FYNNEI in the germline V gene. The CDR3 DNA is TGTGCCAGCAAGACCGGGGCCGGAGCGGGGAACATTCAGTACTTC. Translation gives CASKTGAGAGNIQYF.

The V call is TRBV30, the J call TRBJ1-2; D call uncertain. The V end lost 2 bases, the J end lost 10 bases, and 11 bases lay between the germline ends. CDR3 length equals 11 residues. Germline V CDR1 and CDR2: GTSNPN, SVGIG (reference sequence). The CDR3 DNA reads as TGTGCCTGGAGTTTCCCGACCGTCTACACCTTC. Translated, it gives CAWSFPTVYTF.

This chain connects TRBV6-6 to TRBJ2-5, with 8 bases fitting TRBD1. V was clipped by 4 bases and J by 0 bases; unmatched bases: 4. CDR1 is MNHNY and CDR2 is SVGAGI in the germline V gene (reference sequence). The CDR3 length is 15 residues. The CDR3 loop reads CASSFLGQDQETQYF. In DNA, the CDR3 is TGTGCCAGCAGTTTTCTGGGACAGGACCAAGAGACCCAGTACTTC.